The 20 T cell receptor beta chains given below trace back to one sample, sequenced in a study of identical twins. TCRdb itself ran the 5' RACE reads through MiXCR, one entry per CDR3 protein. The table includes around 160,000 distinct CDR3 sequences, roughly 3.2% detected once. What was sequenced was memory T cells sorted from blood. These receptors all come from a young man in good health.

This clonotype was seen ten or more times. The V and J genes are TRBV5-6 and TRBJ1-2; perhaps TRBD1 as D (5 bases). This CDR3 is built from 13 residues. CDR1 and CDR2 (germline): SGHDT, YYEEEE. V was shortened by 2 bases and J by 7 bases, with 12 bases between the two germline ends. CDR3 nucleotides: TGTGCCAGCAGCTTCGGGGGACTTGGTGGCTACACCTTC. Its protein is CASSFGGLGGYTF.

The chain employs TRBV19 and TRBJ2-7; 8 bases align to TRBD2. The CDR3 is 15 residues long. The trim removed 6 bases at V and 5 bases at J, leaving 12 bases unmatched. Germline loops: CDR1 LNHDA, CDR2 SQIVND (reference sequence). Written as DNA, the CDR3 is TGTGCCAGTAGCCTCCCCCAAAGCGGGAGCGACGAGCAGTACTTC. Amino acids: CASSLPQSGSDEQYF.

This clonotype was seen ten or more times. CDR3 in amino acids: CASSPQEGRAYNEQFF. CDR3 coding DNA: TGTGCCAGCAGCCCCCAGGAGGGTAGGGCCTACAATGAGCAGTTCTTC. The V gene is TRBV7-9, the J gene TRBJ2-1, with a weak D call TRBD2 (6 bases). The CDR3 has 16 amino acids. The ends were cut back, 5 bases at V and 2 bases at J, with 16 bases in the middle. Germline V gene data show CDR1 as SEHNR and CDR2 as FQNEAQ (reference sequence).

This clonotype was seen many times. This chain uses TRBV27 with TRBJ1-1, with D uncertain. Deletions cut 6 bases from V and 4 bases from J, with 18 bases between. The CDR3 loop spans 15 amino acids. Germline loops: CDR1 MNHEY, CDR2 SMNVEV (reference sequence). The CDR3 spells CASRAYPSPFTEAFF. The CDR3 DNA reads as TGTGCCAGCAGAGCCTACCCTTCTCCTTTCACTGAAGCTTTCTTT.

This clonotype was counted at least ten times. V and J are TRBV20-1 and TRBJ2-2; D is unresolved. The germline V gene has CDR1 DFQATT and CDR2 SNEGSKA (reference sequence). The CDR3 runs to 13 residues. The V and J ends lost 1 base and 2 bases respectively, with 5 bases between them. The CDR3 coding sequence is TGCAGTGCTAGAGGGAGCAACACCGGGGAGCTGTTTTTT. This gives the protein CSARGSNTGELFF.

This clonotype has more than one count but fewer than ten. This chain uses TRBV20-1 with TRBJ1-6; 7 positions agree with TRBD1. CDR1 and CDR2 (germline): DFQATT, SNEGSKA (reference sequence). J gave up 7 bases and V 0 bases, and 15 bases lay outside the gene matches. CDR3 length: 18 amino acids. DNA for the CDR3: TGCAGTGCTAGAGATATCCCCAAGGGAGGACAGGTGAATTCACCCCTCCACTTT. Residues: CSARDIPKGGQVNSPLHF.

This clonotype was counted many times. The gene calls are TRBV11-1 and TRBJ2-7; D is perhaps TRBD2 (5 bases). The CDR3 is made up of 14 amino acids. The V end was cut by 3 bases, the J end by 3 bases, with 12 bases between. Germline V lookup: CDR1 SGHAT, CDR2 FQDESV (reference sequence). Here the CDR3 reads CASSLSEGLYEQYV. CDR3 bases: TGTGCCAGCAGCTTGAGTGAGGGCCTCTACGAGCAGTACGTC.

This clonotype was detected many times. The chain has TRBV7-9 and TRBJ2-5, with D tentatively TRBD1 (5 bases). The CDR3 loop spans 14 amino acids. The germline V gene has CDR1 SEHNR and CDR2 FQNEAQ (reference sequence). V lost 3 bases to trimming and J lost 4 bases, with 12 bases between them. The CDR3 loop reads CASSFLDRRETQYF. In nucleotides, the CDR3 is TGTGCCAGCAGCTTTCTAGACAGACGAGAGACCCAGTACTTC.

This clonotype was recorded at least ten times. The CDR3: CAISVDGQETQYF. The CDR3, as DNA: TGTGCCATCAGTGTCGACGGGCAAGAGACCCAGTACTTC. The chain links TRBV10-3 to TRBJ2-5; no clear D gene. V was clipped by 4 bases and J by 2 bases, with 8 bases between them. This CDR3 is built from 13 residues. In germline, CDR1 is ENHRY, CDR2 SYGVKD.

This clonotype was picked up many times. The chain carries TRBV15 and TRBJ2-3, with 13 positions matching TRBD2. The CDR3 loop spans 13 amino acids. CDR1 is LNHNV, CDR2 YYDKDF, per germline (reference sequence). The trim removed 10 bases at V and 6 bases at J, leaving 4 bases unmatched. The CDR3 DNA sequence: TGTGCCATTCGGACTAGCGGGAGTGATACGCAGTATTTT. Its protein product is CAIRTSGSDTQYF.

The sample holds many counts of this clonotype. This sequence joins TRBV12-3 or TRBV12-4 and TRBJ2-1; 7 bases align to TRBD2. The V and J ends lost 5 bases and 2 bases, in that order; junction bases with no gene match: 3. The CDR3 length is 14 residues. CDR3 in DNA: TGTGCCAGCAGTCGGACTAGAGCCTACAATGAGCAGTTCTTC. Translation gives CASSRTRAYNEQFF.

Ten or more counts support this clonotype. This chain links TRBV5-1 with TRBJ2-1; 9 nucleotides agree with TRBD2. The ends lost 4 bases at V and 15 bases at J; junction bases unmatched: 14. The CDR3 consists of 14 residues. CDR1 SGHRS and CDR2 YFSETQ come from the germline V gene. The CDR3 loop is CASSPTHSGRSGFF. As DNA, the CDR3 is TGCGCCAGCAGCCCGACCCACAGCGGGAGGTCTGGGTTCTTC.

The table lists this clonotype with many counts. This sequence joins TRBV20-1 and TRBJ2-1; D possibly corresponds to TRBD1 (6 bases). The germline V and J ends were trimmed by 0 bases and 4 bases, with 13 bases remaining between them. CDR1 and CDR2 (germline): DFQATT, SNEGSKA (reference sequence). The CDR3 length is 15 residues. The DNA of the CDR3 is TGCAGTGCTAGAGATATAGGACAGACTTACAATGAGCAGTTCTTC. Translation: CSARDIGQTYNEQFF.

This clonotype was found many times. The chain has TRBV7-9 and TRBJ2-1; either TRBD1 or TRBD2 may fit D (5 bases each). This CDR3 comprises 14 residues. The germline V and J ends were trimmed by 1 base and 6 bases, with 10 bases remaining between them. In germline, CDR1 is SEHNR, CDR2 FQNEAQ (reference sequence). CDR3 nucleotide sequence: TGTGCCAGCAGCTTAGAATTTGGGGGCAATGAGCAGTTCTTC. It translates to CASSLEFGGNEQFF.

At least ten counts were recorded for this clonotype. This chain's CDR3 is CASSQGLGRNTEAFF. CDR3 nucleotide sequence: TGCGCCAGCAGCCAAGGTCTGGGGAGGAACACTGAAGCTTTCTTT. This sequence joins TRBV4-1 and TRBJ1-1; D remains unclear. Germline loops: CDR1 MGHRA, CDR2 YSYEKL. The V end was cut by 1 base, the J end by 1 base, with 10 bases between. The CDR3 contains 15 residues.

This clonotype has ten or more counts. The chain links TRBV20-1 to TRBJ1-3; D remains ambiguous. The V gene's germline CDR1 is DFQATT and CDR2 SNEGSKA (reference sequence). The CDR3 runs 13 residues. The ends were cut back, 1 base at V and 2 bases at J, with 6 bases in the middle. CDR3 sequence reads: CSARVRAGNTIYF. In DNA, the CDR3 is TGCAGTGCTAGAGTCCGAGCTGGAAACACCATATATTTT.

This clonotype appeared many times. CDR3 nucleotide sequence: TGTGCCAGCAGTTTATGGACTAGCGGGACCTACGAGCAGTACTTC. Translating it yields CASSLWTSGTYEQYF. This chain joins TRBV28 and TRBJ2-7; TRBD2 matches 11 bases. The CDR3 sequence is 15 residues long. CDR1 MDHEN and CDR2 SYDVKM come from the germline V gene. The V gene end was trimmed by 0 bases and the J gene end by 2 bases; junction bases not matched to a gene: 0. The whole variable domain, filled in from reference TRBV28 and TRBJ2-7, reads DVKVTQSSRYLVKRTGEKVFLECVQDMDHENMFWYRQDPGLGLRLIYFSYDVKMKEKGDIPEGYSVSREKKERFSLILESASTNQTSMYLCASSLWTSGTYEQYFGPGTRLTVT.

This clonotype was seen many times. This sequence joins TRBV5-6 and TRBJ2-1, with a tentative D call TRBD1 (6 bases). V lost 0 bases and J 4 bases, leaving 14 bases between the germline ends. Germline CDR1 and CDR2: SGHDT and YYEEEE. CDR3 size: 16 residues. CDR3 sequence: CASSLVSWGPYNEQFF. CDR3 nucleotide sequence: TGTGCCAGCAGCTTGGTATCCTGGGGGCCTTACAATGAGCAGTTCTTC.

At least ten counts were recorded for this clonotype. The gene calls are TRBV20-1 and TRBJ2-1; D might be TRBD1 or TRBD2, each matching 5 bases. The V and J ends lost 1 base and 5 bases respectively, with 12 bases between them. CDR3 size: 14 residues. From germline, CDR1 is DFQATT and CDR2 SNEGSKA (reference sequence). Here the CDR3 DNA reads TGCAGTGCTAGAGTACCTAGGGGACACAATGAGCAGTTCTTC. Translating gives CSARVPRGHNEQFF.

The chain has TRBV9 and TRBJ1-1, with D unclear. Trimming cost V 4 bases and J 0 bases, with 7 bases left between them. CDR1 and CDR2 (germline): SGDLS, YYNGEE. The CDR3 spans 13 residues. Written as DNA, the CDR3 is TGTGCCAGCAGCCGATCAATGAACACTGAAGCTTTCTTT. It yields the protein CASSRSMNTEAFF.